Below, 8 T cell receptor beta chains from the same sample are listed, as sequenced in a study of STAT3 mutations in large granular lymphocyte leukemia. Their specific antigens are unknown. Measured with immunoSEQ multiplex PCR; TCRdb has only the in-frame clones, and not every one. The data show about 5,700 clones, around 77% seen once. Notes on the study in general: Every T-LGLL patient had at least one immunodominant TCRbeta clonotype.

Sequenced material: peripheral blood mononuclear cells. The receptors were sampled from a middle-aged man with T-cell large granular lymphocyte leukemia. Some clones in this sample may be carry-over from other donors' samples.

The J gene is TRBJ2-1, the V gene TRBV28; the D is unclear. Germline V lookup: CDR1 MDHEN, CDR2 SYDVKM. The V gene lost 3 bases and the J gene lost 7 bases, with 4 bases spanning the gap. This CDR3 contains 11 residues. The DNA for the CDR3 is TGTGCCAGCAGTTTTCTTAATGAGCAGTTCTTC. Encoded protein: CASSFLNEQFF.

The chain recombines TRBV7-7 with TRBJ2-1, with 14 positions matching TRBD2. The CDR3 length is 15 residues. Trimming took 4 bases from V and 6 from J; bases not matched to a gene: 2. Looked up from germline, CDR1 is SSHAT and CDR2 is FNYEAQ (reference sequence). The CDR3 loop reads CASSSGLAGANEQFF. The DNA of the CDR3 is TGTGCCAGCAGCTCGGGACTAGCGGGAGCCAATGAGCAGTTCTTC.

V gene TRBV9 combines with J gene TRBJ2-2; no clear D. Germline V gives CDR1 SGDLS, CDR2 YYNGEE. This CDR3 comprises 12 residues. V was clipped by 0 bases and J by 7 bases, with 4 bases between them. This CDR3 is CASSVELGELFF. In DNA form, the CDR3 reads TGTGCCAGCAGCGTAGAGCTCGGGGAGCTGTTTTTT.

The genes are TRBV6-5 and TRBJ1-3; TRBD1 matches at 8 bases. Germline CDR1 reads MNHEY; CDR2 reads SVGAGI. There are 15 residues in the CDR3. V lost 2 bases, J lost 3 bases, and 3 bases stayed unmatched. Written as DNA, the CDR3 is TGTGCCAGCAGTTACGGGACAGGCCTTGGAAACACCATATATTTT. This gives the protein CASSYGTGLGNTIYF.

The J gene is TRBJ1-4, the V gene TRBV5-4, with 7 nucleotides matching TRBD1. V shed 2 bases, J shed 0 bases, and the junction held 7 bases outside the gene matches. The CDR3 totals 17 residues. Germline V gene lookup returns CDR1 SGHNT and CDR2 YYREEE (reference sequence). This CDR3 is CASSLRLGGATNEKLFF. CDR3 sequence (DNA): TGTGCCAGCAGCTTAAGGTTAGGGGGCGCAACTAATGAAAAACTGTTTTTT.

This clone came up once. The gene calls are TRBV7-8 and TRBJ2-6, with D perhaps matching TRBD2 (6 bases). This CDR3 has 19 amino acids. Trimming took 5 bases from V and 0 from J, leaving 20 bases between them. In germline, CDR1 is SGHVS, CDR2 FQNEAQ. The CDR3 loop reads CASSPRLIDGSSGANVLTF. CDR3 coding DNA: TGTGCCAGCAGCCCGCGACTCATAGACGGGAGCTCTGGGGCCAACGTCCTGACTTTC.

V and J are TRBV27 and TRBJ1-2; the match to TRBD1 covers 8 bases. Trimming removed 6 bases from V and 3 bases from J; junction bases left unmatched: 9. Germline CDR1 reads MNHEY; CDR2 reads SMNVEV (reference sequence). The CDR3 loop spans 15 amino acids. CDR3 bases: TGTGCCAGCAGGGAGCCCGGGGGACAGGACTATGGCTACACCTTC. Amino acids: CASREPGGQDYGYTF.

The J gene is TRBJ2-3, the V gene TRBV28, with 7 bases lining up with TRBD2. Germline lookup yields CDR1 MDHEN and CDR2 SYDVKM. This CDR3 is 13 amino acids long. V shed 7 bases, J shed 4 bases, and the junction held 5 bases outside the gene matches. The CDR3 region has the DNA TGTGCCAGCAACCCTGCGGGGGCAGATACGCAGTATTTT. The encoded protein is CASNPAGADTQYF. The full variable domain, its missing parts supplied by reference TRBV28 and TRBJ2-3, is DVKVTQSSRYLVKRTGEKVFLECVQDMDHENMFWYRQDPGLGLRLIYFSYDVKMKEKGDIPEGYSVSREKKERFSLILESASTNQTSMYLCASNPAGADTQYFGPGTRLTVL.